These T cell receptor beta chains were read from a single sample in a study of cytomegalovirus exposure and HLA in healthy donors. The protocol was immunoSEQ multiplex PCR, while the TCRdb copy is restricted to in-frame clones and leaves out a portion. The profile shows around 190,000 clones, roughly 79% of them singletons. Sequencing was carried out using PBMCs. Receptors were obtained from a man aged 25 to 45 in good health and CMV-seronegative. The CDR3 runs from the conserved cysteine through the conserved F or W. The order of the fields is D gene, V gene, J gene, clone size, CDR3 protein, CDR3 DNA. A D gene is named only where the DNA matches it firmly. Clone size is shown for a subset of rows, as once, few, many or a class of expanded clone.

.	TRBV29-1	TRBJ2-1	.	CSVEESGGGVYNEQFF	TGCAGCGTTGAAGAAAGCGGAGGAGGGGTCTACAATGAGCAGTTCTTC
TRBD1	TRBV11-2	TRBJ1-1	.	CASSLGPGQGPLGTEAFF	TGTGCCAGCAGCTTAGGTCCGGGACAGGGACCCCTTGGGACTGAAGCTTTCTTT
.	TRBV9	TRBJ1-6	.	CASSVGDQGNSPLHF	TGTGCCAGCAGCGTAGGAGACCAGGGTAATTCACCCCTCCACTTT
TRBD1	TRBV27	TRBJ2-7	.	CASSLSIRTGGRYEQYF	TGTGCCAGCAGTTTATCGATTCGAACAGGGGGTCGCTACGAGCAGTACTTC
.	TRBV4-1	TRBJ1-5	.	CASSRVQGSQPQHF	TGCGCCAGCAGTCGGGTGCAGGGGAGCCAGCCCCAGCATTTT
.	TRBV6-5	TRBJ1-3	few	CASSYSGTLGNTIYF	TGTGCCAGCAGTTATTCCGGGACACTAGGAAACACCATATATTTT
.	TRBV19	TRBJ2-1	.	CASSIGSGTNNEQFF	TGTGCCAGTAGTATAGGGTCCGGGACAAACAATGAGCAGTTCTTC
TRBD2	TRBV19	TRBJ2-3	once	CASSGRLAGDTDTQYF	TGTGCCAGTAGTGGACGACTAGCGGGAGACACAGATACGCAGTATTTT
TRBD2	TRBV7-3	TRBJ2-7	.	CASSLLAGGPNEQYF	TGTGCCAGCAGCCTATTAGCGGGAGGGCCGAATGAGCAGTACTTC
TRBD1	TRBV5-1	TRBJ1-1	few	CASSELGGSNTEAFF	TGCGCCAGCAGCGAACTAGGGGGCTCTAACACTGAAGCTTTCTTT
.	TRBV27	TRBJ1-5	.	CASSLLGGNQPQHF	TGTGCCAGCAGTTTACTCGGGGGGAATCAGCCCCAGCATTTT
.	TRBV7-9	TRBJ2-2	.	CASSLGLAHTGELFF	TGTGCCAGCAGCTTAGGACTTGCTCACACCGGGGAGCTGTTTTTT
TRBD2	TRBV4-1	TRBJ2-7	.	CASSQGLAGAPSYEQYF	TGCGCCAGCAGCCAGGGCCTAGCGGGAGCCCCGTCCTACGAGCAGTACTTC
.	TRBV18	TRBJ2-3	.	CASSPREGGTDTQYF	TGTGCCAGCTCACCACGGGAAGGGGGCACAGATACGCAGTATTTT
.	TRBV5-1	TRBJ1-6	once	CASSSGDFGYGNSPLHF	TGCGCCAGCAGTTCAGGGGATTTCGGGTATGGTAATTCACCCCTCCACTTT
TRBD2	TRBV13	TRBJ2-3	.	CASSPTSGRGPSSTDTQYF	TGTGCCAGCAGCCCGACTAGCGGGAGAGGGCCCTCAAGCACAGATACGCAGTATTTT
TRBD1	TRBV28	TRBJ1-5	.	CASSYPSDRVGQPQHF	TGTGCCAGCAGTTATCCTTCGGACAGGGTTGGTCAGCCCCAGCATTTT
.	TRBV5-1	TRBJ2-2	.	CASSLAVNIPANTGELFF	TGCGCCAGCAGCTTGGCCGTCAACATTCCCGCGAACACCGGGGAGCTGTTTTTT
TRBD1	TRBV29-1	TRBJ2-4	.	CSVVGQGLSNIQYF	TGCAGCGTTGTAGGACAGGGATTGTCAAACATTCAGTACTTC
TRBD1	TRBV7-9	TRBJ2-7	.	CASSLNTGVRYEQYF	TGTGCCAGCAGTCTTAATACAGGGGTGCGATACGAGCAGTACTTC
.	TRBV2	TRBJ1-1	.	CASRGRAGPAEAFF	TGTGCCAGCAGGGGTAGGGCAGGGCCGGCTGAAGCTTTCTTT
TRBD1	TRBV7-9	TRBJ2-7	.	CASSLPGQASYEQYF	TGTGCCAGCAGCTTACCGGGACAGGCCTCCTACGAGCAGTACTTC
.	TRBV5-1	TRBJ1-1	.	CASSRGAEAFF	TGCGCCAGCAGCCGGGGGGCTGAGGCTTTCTTT
TRBD1	TRBV11-3	TRBJ2-1	few	CASSLDGTADGEQFF	TGTGCCAGCAGCTTAGATGGGACAGCAGACGGTGAGCAGTTCTTC
TRBD2	TRBV7-3	TRBJ2-6	.	CASSSSGSSGANVLTF	TGTGCCAGCAGTTCTAGCGGGAGCTCTGGGGCCAACGTCCTGACTTTC
TRBD2	TRBV6-4	TRBJ2-5	few	CASQRTSGDQETQYF	TGTGCCAGCCAACGGACTAGCGGGGACCAAGAGACCCAGTACTTC
TRBD1	TRBV28	TRBJ2-7	.	CASSELSGQTSWGYEQYF	TGTGCCAGCAGCGAACTCTCGGGACAGACAAGCTGGGGCTACGAGCAGTACTTC
.	TRBV15	TRBJ1-2	.	CATSRPEGTGHGYTF	TGTGCCACCAGCAGACCGGAGGGGACTGGGCATGGCTACACCTTC
.	TRBV11-2	TRBJ2-7	once	CASSLAREQYF	TGTGCCAGCAGCTTAGCTCGCGAGCAGTACTTC
TRBD1	TRBV23-1	TRBJ2-7	.	CASSLREQGVPYEQYF	TGCGCCAGCAGTCTGAGGGAACAGGGGGTTCCCTACGAGCAGTACTTC
.	TRBV6-1	TRBJ1-1	.	CASRSGAQNTEAFF	TGTGCCAGCCGGTCAGGGGCCCAGAACACTGAAGCTTTCTTT
TRBD2	TRBV5-1	TRBJ2-7	.	CASRWGTSGSYEQYF	TGCGCCAGCAGATGGGGGACTAGCGGCTCCTACGAGCAGTACTTC
.	TRBV28	TRBJ2-3	once	CASSTPGETQYF	TGTGCCAGCAGCACGCCCGGAGAGACGCAGTATTTT
TRBD2	TRBV19	TRBJ2-3	.	CASGRASTDTQYF	TGTGCCAGCGGGAGGGCTAGCACAGATACGCAGTATTTT
.	TRBV4-1	TRBJ2-2	few	CASSQDAAGYTGELFF	TGCGCCAGCAGCCAAGATGCGGCGGGGTACACCGGGGAGCTGTTTTTT
TRBD2	TRBV20-1	TRBJ2-4	.	CSAWGGNIQYF	TGCAGTGCATGGGGAGGGAACATTCAGTACTTC
TRBD1	TRBV28	TRBJ1-1	few	CASSWDRGRPRNTEAFF	TGTGCCAGCAGCTGGGACAGGGGCCGCCCCCGGAACACTGAAGCTTTCTTT
.	TRBV9	TRBJ2-3	.	CASSAQEDTQYF	TGTGCCAGCAGCGCACAGGAAGATACGCAGTATTTT
TRBD2	TRBV4-1	TRBJ2-7	.	CASSRLAGGPYEQYF	TGCGCCAGCAGCCGACTAGCGGGGGGTCCCTACGAGCAGTACTTC
.	TRBV30	TRBJ2-7	.	CAWSPGLVNEQYF	TGTGCCTGGAGTCCAGGCCTCGTGAACGAGCAGTACTTC
TRBD2	TRBV5-1	TRBJ2-1	.	CASSPTLAGVIYNEQFF	TGCGCCAGCAGCCCTACTTTAGCGGGAGTCATCTACAATGAGCAGTTCTTC
.	TRBV28	TRBJ2-3	.	CASRRERKTLPSTDTQYF	TGTGCCAGCAGGAGGGAAAGGAAAACCTTACCTAGCACAGATACGCAGTATTTT
TRBD2	TRBV28	TRBJ2-1	.	CASSSGVSYNEQFF	TGTGCCAGCAGTAGCGGGGTCTCCTACAATGAGCAGTTCTTC
.	TRBV27	TRBJ2-7	.	CASSFLGGHEQYF	TGTGCCAGCAGTTTTTTAGGGGGACACGAGCAGTACTTC
.	TRBV4-1	TRBJ1-4	few	CASSQVLNEKLFF	TGCGCCAGCAGCCAAGTATTGAATGAAAAACTGTTTTTT
TRBD1	TRBV5-1	TRBJ2-7	.	CASRPSGQASYEQYF	TGCGCCAGCAGACCAAGTGGACAGGCTTCCTACGAGCAGTACTTC